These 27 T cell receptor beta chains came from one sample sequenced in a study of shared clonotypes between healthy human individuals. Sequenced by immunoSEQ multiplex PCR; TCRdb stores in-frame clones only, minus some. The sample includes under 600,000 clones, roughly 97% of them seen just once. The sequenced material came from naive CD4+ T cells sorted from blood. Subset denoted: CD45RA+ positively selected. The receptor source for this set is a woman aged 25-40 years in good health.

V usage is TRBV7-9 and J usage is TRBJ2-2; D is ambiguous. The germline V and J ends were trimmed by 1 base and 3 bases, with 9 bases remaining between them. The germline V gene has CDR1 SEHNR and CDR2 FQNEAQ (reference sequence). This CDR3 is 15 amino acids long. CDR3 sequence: CASSLEGPDTGELFF. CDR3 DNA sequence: TGTGCCAGCAGCTTAGAGGGTCCGGACACCGGGGAGCTGTTTTTT.

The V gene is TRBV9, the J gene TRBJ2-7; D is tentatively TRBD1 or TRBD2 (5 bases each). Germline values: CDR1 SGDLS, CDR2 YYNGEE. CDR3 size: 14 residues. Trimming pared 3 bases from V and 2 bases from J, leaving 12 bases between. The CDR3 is CASSATGTTYEQYF. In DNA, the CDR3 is TGTGCCAGCAGCGCAACCGGGACCACCTACGAGCAGTACTTC.

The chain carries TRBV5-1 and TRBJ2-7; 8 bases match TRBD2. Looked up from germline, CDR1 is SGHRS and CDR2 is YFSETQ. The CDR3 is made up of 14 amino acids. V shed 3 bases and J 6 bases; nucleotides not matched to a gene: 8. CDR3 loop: CASSWASGLPEQYF. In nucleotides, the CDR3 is TGCGCCAGCAGCTGGGCTAGCGGGTTACCCGAGCAGTACTTC.

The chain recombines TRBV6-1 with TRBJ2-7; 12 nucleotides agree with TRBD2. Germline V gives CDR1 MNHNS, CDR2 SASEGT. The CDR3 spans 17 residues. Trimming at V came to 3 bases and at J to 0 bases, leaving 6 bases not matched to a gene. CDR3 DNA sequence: TGTGCCAGCAGTGATCGGGGACTAGCGGGCAGCTCCTACGAGCAGTACTTC. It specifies CASSDRGLAGSSYEQYF.

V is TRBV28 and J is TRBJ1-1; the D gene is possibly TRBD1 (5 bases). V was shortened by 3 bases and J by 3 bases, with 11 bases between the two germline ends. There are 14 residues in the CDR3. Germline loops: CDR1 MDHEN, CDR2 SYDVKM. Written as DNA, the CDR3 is TGTGCCAGCAGTTTGCACAGGAGAGACACTGAAGCTTTCTTT. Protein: CASSLHRRDTEAFF.

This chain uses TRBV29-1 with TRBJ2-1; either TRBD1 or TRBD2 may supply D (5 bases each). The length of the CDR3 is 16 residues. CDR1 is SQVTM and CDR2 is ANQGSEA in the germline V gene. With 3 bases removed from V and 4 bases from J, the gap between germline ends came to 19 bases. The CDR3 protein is CSVDRGWEPVYNEQFF. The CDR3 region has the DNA TGCAGCGTTGACCGGGGCTGGGAGCCCGTATACAATGAGCAGTTCTTC.

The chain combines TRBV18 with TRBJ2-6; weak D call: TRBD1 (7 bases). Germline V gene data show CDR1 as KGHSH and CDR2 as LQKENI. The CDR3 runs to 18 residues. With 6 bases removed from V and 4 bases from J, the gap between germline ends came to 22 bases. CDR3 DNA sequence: TGTGCCAGCTCTGCAGGGGGAGGTTCCTTGGCCGGGGCCAACGTCCTGACTTTC. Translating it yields CASSAGGGSLAGANVLTF.

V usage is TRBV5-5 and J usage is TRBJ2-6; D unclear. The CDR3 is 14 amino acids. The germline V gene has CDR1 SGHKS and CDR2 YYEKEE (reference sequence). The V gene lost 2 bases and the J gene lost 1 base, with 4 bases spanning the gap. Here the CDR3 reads CASSFYSGANVLTF. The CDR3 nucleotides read TGTGCCAGCAGCTTCTATTCTGGGGCCAACGTCCTGACTTTC.

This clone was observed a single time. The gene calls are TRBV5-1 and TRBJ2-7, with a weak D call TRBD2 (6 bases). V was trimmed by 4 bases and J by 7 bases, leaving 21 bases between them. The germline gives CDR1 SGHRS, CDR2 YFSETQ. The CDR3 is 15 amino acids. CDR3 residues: CASSQAGTGTLEQYF. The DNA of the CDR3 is TGCGCCAGCAGCCAAGCCGGGACTGGAACTCTTGAGCAGTACTTC.

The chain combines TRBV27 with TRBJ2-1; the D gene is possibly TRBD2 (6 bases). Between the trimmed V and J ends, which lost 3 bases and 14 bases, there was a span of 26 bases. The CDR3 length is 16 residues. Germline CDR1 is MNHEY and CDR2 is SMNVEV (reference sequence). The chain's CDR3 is CASSLGQHPSVASEFF. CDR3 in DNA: TGTGCCAGCAGTTTGGGCCAACACCCCTCTGTGGCTAGCGAGTTCTTC.

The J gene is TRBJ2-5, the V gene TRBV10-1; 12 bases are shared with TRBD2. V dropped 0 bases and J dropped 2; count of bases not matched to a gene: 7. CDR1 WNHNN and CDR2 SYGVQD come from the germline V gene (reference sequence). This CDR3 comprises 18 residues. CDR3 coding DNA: TGCGCCAGCAGTGAGTCAAGACTAGCGGGAGTTAGGCAAGAGACCCAGTACTTC. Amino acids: CASSESRLAGVRQETQYF.

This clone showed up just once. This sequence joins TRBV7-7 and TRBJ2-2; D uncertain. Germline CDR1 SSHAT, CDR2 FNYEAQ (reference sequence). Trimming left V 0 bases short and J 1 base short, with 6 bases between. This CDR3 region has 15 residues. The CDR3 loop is CASSLAGWNTGELFF. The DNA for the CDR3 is TGTGCCAGCAGCTTAGCGGGATGGAACACCGGGGAGCTGTTTTTT.

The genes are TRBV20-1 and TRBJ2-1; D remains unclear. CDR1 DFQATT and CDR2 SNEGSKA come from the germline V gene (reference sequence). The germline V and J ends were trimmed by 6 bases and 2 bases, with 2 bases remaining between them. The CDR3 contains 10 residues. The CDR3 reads CSAPYNEQFF. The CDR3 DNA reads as TGCAGTGCCCCCTACAATGAGCAGTTCTTC.

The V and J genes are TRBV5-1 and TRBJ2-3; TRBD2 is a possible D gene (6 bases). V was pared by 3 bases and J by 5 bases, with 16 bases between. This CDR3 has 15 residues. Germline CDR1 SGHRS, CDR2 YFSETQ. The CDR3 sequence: CASSSFGGSGDTQYF. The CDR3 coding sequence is TGCGCCAGCAGCTCTTTCGGGGGAAGTGGAGATACGCAGTATTTT.

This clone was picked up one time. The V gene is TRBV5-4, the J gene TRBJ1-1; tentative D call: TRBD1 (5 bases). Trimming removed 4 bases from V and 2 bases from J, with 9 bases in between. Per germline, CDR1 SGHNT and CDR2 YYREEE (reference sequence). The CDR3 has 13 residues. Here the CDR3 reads CASSRDSNTEAFF. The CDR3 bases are TGTGCCAGCAGCCGCGACAGTAACACTGAAGCTTTCTTT. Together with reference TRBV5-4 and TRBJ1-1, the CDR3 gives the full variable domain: ETGVTQSPTHLIKTRGQQVTLRCSSQSGHNTVSWYQQALGQGPQFIFQYYREEENGRGNFPPRFSGLQFPNYSSELNVNALELDDSALYLCASSRDSNTEAFFGQGTRLTVV.

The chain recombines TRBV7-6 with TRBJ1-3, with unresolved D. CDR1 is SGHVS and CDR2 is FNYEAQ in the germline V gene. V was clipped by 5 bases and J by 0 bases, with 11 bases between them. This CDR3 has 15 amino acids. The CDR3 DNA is TGTGCCAGCAGCCGAACGGCAGGCTCTGGAAACACCATATATTTT. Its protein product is CASSRTAGSGNTIYF.

The CDR3 coding sequence is TGTGCCAGCAGCCTGGGGACCCGGAACACTGAAGCTTTCTTT. Its translation is CASSLGTRNTEAFF. The chain is built from TRBV11-2 and TRBJ1-1; TRBD1 might be the D (5 bases). Deletions cut 5 bases from V and 1 base from J, with 11 bases between. Germline CDR1 reads SGHAT; CDR2 reads FQNNGV. CDR3 length equals 14 residues.

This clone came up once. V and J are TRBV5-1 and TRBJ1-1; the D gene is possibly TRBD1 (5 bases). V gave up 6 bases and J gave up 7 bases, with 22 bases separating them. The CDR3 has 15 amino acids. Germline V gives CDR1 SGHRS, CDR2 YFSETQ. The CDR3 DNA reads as TGCGCCAGCACCCGGTCGGCAGGGAGAGGGAATGAAGCTTTCTTT. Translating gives CASTRSAGRGNEAFF.

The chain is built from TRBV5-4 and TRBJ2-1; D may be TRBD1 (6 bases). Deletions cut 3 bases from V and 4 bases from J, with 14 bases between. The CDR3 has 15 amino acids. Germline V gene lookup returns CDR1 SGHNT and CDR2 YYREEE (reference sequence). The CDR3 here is CASSSSGTTYNEQFF. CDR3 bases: TGTGCCAGCAGCTCCTCCGGGACAACTTACAATGAGCAGTTCTTC.

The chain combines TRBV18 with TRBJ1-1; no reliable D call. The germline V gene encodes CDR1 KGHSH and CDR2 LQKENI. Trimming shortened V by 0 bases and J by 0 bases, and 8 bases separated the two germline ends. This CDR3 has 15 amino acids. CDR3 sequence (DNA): TGTGCCAGCTCACCACCTACAGCTATGAACACTGAAGCTTTCTTT. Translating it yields CASSPPTAMNTEAFF.

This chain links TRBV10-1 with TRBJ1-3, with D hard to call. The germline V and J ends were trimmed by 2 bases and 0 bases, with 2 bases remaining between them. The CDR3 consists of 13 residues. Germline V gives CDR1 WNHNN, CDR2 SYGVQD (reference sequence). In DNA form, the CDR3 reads TGCGCCAGCAGTGAGGACTCTGGAAACACCATATATTTT. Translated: CASSEDSGNTIYF.

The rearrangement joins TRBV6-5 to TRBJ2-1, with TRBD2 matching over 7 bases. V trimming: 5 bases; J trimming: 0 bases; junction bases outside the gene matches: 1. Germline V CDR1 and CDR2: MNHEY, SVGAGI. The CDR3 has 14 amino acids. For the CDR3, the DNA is TGTGCCAGCAGTGAGCGGGGCTCCTACAATGAGCAGTTCTTC. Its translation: CASSERGSYNEQFF.

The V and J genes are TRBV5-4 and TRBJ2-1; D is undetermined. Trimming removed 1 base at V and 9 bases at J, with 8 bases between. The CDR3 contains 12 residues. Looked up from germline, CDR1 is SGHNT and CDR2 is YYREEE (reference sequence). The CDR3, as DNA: TGTGCCAGCAGCTTGCTACTCGGTGAGCAGTTCTTC. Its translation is CASSLLLGEQFF.

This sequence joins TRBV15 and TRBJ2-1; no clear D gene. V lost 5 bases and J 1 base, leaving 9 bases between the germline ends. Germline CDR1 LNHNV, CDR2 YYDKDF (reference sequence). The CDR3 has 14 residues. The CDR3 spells CATSGFGSYNEQFF. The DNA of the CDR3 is TGTGCCACCAGCGGGTTTGGGTCCTACAATGAGCAGTTCTTC.

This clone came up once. For the CDR3, the DNA is TGTGCCATCAAAAAAGACAGGGTGGTATCCTACGAGCAGTACTTC. Its protein is CAIKKDRVVSYEQYF. The V call is TRBV10-3, the J call TRBJ2-7; 7 bases align to TRBD1. J was trimmed by 1 base and V by 7 bases; bases with no gene match: 10. In germline, CDR1 is ENHRY, CDR2 SYGVKD. The CDR3 is 15 residues long.

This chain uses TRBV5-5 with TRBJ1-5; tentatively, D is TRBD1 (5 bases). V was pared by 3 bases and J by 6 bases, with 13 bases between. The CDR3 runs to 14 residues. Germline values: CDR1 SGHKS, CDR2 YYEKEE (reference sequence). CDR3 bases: TGTGCCAGCAGCTCTCAGGGTTCCGTTCAGCCCCAGCATTTT. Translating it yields CASSSQGSVQPQHF.

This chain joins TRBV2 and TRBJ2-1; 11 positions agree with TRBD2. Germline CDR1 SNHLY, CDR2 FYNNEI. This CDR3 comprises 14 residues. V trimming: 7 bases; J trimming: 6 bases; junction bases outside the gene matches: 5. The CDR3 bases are TGTGCCAGCAAACTAGCGGGAGTCAGCAATGAGCAGTTCTTC. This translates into CASKLAGVSNEQFF.